This TCR beta chain comes out of a study of T cell repertoires in cytomegalovirus infection (dated by TCRdb to about 2019). Regarding the study in general: The HLA type of each donor mattered for the analysis, because public TCR beta signatures pointed to carriage of CMV infection along with the matching HLA type.

Sequenced using an Illumina HiSeq 1500. TCRdb reprocessing: public reads trimmed at Q25 with fastp, clones called with MiXCR, in-frame beta chains kept. Every entry covers one CDR3 protein and lists the most common genes and DNA from its rows. A total of more than 350,000 distinct CDR3 sequences appear in this sample, 25% to 40% of them only once. Approximately 13% of the sample is in the top ten clones. Counted from cysteine to phenylalanine, this CDR3 has 13 amino acids. Only CDR3 DNA is held: 39 bases, read in frame from base 1. CDR1 MNHEY and CDR2 SVGAGI are derived from the germline V gene. V and J lose 6 bases and 4 bases, and a span of 10 bases separates them. This clonotype has ten or more counts. Its antigen is currently not known. No base quality information exists; no much larger clone differs at one position. The study at large found these results: In both this cohort and an independent cohort of 352 donors, the cumulative frequency of public TCR beta family members distinguished carriers of CMV infection plus the relevant HLA type. The ex vivo response was dominated by HLA-C-restricted CMV-specific TCR beta clonotypes, which also provided the single most frequent clonotype in two of eight donors.

The TCR sequence derives from a human donor in good health (CMV status not recorded). Some clones in this sample may be carry-over from other donors' samples. The sample consisted of PBMCs. This chain is built from TRBV6-5 and TRBJ1-3; no D gene call is confident. The CDR3 loop reads CASRRPGGNTIYF. The DNA reads as follows: TGTGCCAGCAGACGGCCCGGCGGAAACACCATATATTTT.